This entry lists 3 T cell receptor beta chains sequenced from one sample in a study of blood T cell repertoires in COVID-19. TCRdb keeps only in-frame clones here, not all; method: immunoSEQ multiplex PCR. Of roughly 330,000 clones in the sample, 87% were seen once. The sequenced sample consisted of PBMCs or T cells enriched from blood (not recorded which). The receptors derive from a young woman who had recovered from COVID-19.

This rearrangement joins TRBV27 to TRBJ1-2; possibly TRBD1 for D (6 bases). There are 15 residues in the CDR3. V dropped 2 bases and J dropped 5 bases, with 15 bases sitting between them. Germline V gene data show CDR1 as MNHEY and CDR2 as SMNVEV (reference sequence). DNA of the CDR3: TGTGCCAGCAGTTTAACAGGGCGGTCGATGTATGGCTACACCTTC. Encoded protein: CASSLTGRSMYGYTF.

The V call is TRBV4-3, the J call TRBJ2-3; TRBD1 matches 7 bases. This CDR3 has 18 residues. V was pared by 0 bases and J by 2 bases, with 11 bases of the junction left unmatched. Germline V gives CDR1 LGHNA, CDR2 YSLEER. The CDR3 spells CASSQDPSTGLYTDTQYF. CDR3 DNA: TGCGCCAGCAGCCAAGACCCTTCGACAGGGCTTTACACAGATACGCAGTATTTT.

The chain employs TRBV12-5 and TRBJ2-5; D perhaps matches TRBD1 (7 bases). The CDR3 runs 18 residues. Trimming cost V 6 bases and J 5 bases, with 28 bases left between them. Germline V gene sequence: CDR1 LGHNT, CDR2 FRNRAP. The CDR3 DNA is TGTGCTAGTGGAAAAAAAAGACAGGGTAGGTTTGGGGGGGAGACCCAGTACTTC. It is translated as CASGKKRQGRFGGETQYF.